This T cell receptor (beta chain) was captured by sequencing in a study of T cells after yellow fever vaccination. Study results and caveats: Among all clonotypes, a small share was observed in both CD4 and CD8 compartments. Any FACS-sorted repertoire could hold abundant clonotypes that contaminate it from the bulk population. A weaker but faster secondary response was observed, peaking on day 5 versus 15.

V lost 6 bases and J lost 5, with 16 bases in between. CDR3 length equals 14 residues. TCRdb reanalysed the 5' RACE reads using MiXCR and keeps one entry per CDR3 protein. The sample contains 99,000 or so distinct CDR3 sequences, approximately 6.3% of which appear only once. A note on this clonotype: Its target is not known.

The sequence came from a man between 18 and 29 years old who received the YFV17D yellow fever vaccine. The chain uses TRBV12-3 or TRBV12-4 and TRBJ1-2; D is uncertain. Sequences were derived from CD8+ T cells sorted from PBMCs, sampled 10 days after the yellow fever booster vaccination. In DNA, the CDR3 is TGTGCCAGCAGCTCCCCCGGGATCTTATATGGCTACACCTTC. Residues: CASSSPGILYGYTF.